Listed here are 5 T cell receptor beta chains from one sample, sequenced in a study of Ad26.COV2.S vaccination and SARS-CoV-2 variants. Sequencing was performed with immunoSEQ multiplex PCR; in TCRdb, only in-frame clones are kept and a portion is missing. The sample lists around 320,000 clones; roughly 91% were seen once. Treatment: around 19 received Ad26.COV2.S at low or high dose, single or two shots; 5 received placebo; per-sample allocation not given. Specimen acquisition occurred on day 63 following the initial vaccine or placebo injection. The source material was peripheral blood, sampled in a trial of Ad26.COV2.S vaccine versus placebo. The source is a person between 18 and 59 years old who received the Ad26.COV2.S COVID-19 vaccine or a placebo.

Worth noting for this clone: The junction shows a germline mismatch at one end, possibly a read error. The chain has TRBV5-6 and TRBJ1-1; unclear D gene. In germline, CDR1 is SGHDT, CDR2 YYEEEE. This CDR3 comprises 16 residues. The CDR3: CANSFPLERVYTEAFF. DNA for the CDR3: TGTGCCAACAGCTTCCCCCTGGAGAGGGTTTACACTGAAGCTTTCTTT.

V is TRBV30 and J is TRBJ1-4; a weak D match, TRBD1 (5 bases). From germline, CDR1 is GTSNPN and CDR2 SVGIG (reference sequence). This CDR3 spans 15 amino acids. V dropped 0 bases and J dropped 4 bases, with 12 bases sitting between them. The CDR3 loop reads CAWSVLGAGNEKLFF. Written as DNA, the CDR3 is TGTGCCTGGAGTGTACTAGGGGCCGGTAATGAAAAACTGTTTTTT.

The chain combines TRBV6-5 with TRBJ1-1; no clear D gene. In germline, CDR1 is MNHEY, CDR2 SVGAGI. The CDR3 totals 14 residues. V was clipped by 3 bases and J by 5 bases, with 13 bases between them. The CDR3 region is CASSYSTHSTEAFF. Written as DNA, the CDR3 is TGTGCCAGCAGTTATTCGACCCACAGTACTGAAGCTTTCTTT.

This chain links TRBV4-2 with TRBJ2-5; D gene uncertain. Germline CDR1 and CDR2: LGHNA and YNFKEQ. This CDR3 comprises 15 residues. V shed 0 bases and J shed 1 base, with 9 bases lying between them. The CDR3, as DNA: TGTGCCAGCAGCCAAGATTCGGGCAGCCAAGAGACCCAGTACTTC. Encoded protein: CASSQDSGSQETQYF.

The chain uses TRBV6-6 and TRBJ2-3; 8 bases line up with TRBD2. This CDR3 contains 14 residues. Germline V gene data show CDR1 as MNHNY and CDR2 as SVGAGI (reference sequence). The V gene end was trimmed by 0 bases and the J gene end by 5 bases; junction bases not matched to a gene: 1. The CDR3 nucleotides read TGTGCCAGCAGTTACTCCGGGACTAGAGATACGCAGTATTTT. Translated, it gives CASSYSGTRDTQYF.